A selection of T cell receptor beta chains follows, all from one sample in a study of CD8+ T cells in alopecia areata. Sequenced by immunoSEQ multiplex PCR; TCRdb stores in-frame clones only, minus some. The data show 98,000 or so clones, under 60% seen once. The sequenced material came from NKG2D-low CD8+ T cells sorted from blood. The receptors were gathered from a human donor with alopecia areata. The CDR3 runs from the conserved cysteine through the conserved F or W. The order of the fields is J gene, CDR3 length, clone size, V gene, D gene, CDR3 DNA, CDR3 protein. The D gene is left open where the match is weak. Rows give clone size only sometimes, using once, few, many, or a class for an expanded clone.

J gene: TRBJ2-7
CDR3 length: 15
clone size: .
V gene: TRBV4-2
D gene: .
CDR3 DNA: TGTGCCAGCAGCCAAGATCAGGACAGCACCTACGAGCAGTACTTC
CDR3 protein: CASSQDQDSTYEQYF

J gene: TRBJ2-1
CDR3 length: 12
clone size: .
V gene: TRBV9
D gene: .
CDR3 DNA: TGTGCCAGCAGCGTAGGTGACAATGAGCAGTTCTTC
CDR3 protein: CASSVGDNEQFF

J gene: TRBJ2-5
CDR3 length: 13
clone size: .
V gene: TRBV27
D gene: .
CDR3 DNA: TGTGCCAGCAGTCCCAACCTTTCGGAGACCCAGTACTTC
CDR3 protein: CASSPNLSETQYF

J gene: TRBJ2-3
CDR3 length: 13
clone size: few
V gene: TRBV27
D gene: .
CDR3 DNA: TGTGCCAGCAGTTTATCGGGTTTGGATACGCAGTATTTT
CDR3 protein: CASSLSGLDTQYF

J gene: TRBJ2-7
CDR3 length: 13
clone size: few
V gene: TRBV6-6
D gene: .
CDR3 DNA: TGTGCCAGCAGTTCGAACAACGGGTACGAGCAGTACTTC
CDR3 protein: CASSSNNGYEQYF

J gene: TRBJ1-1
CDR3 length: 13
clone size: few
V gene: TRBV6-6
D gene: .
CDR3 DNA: TGTGCCAGCGTTGTCGTCACGAACACTGAAGCTTTCTTT
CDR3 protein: CASVVVTNTEAFF

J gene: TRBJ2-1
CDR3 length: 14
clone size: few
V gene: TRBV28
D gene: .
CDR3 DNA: TGTGCCACCAGTCCCGGGACGGAGTTTAATGAGCAGTTCTTC
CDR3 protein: CATSPGTEFNEQFF

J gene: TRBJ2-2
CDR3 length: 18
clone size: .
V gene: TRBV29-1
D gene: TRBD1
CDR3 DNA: TGCAGCGTTGAAGCCTCCCCTTCGAGGACAGGCTACACCGGGGAGCTGTTTTTT
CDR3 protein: CSVEASPSRTGYTGELFF

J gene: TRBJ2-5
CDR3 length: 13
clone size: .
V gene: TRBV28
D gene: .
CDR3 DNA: TGTGCCAGCAGCTCAGGGGACCAAGAGACCCAGTACTTC
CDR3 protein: CASSSGDQETQYF

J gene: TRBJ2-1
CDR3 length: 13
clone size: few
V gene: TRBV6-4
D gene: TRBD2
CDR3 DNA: TGTGCCAGCAGCGAGAAAACTAGCGGGGAGCAGTTCTTC
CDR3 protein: CASSEKTSGEQFF

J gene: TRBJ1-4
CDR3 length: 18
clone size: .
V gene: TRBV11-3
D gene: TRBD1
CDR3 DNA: TGTGCCAGCAGCCCTACTGCGATTGGACAGGGGTATAATGAAAAACTGTTTTTT
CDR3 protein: CASSPTAIGQGYNEKLFF

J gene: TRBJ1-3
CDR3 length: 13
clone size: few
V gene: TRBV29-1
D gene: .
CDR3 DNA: TGCAGCGCTCTAGGCCTTTCTGGAAACACCATATATTTT
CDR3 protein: CSALGLSGNTIYF

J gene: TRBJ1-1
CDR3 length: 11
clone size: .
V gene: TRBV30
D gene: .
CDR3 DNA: TGTGCCTGGAGTGGACCCACTGAAGCTTTCTTT
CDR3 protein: CAWSGPTEAFF

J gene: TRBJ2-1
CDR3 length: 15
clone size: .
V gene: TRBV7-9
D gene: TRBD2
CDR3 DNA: TGTGCCAGCAGCGATAGCGGGGCAAAATACAATGAGCAGTTCTTC
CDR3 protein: CASSDSGAKYNEQFF

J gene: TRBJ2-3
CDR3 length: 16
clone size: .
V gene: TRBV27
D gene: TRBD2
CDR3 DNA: TGTGCCAGCAGTTCCCAAGGCGGGAGGGCCTTAGATACGCAGTATTTT
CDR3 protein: CASSSQGGRALDTQYF

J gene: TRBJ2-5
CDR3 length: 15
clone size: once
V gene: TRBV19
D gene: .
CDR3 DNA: TGTGCCAGTAGTATGGTGGCGACAAGCAAAGAGACCCAGTACTTC
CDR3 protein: CASSMVATSKETQYF

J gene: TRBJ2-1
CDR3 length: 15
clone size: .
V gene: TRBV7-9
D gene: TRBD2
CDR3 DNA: TGTGCCAGCAGCCATGGACTAGCGGGAGGCGATGAGCAGTTCTTC
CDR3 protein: CASSHGLAGGDEQFF

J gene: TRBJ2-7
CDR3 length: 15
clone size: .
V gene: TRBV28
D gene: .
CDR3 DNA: TGTGCCAGCAGTTTACAGGGAGAACGTAACTACGAGCAGTACTTC
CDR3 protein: CASSLQGERNYEQYF

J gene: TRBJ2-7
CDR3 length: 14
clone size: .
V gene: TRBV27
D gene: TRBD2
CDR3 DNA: TGTGCCAGCAGCTTGGGGGGGGTTCGCTACGAGCAGTACTTC
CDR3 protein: CASSLGGVRYEQYF

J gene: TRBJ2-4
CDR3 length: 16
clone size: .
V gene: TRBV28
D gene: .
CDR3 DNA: TGTGCCAGCGGATGGGGTACCGGGACTGGCCGACCAATTCAGTACTTC
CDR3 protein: CASGWGTGTGRPIQYF

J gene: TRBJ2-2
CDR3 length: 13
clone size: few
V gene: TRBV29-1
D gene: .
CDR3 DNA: TGCAGCGTTGAAAATAGTAAAGGCGGGGAGCTGTTTTTT
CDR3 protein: CSVENSKGGELFF

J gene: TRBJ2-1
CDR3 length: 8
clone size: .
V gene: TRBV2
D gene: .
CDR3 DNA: TGTGCCAGCTCCAACCAGTTCTTC
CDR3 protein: CASSNQFF

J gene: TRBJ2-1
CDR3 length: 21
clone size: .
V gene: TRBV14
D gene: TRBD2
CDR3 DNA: TGTGCCAGCAGCCAAGGAGTTGAGCGGGAGTCGTCAATTAGCTCCTACAATGAGCAGTTCTTC
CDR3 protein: CASSQGVERESSISSYNEQFF

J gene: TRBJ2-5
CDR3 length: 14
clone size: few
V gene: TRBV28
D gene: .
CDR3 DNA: TGTGCCAGCAGTACCGACTCGATCCTCGAGACCCAGTACTTC
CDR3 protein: CASSTDSILETQYF

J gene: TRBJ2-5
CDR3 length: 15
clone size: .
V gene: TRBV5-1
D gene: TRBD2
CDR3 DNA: TGCGCCAGCAGCTTCACCGGGACTAGAGAAGAGACCCAGTACTTC
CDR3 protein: CASSFTGTREETQYF

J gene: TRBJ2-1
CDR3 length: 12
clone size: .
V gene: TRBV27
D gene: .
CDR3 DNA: TGTGCCAGCAGTTTATCGGTAAATGAGCAGTTCTTC
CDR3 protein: CASSLSVNEQFF

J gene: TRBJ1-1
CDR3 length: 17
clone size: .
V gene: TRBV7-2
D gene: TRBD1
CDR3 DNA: TGTGCCAGCAGCTCCGGGACAGGGGGCTCCATGAACACTGAAGCTTTCTTT
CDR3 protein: CASSSGTGGSMNTEAFF

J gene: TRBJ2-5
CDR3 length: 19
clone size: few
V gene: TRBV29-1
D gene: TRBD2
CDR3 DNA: TGCAGCGTTTGGACCCTTTCCCCACATAGCGGGAGATTGGAAGAGACCCAGTACTTC
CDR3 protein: CSVWTLSPHSGRLEETQYF

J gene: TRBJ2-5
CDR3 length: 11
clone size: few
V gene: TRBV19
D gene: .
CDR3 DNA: TGTGCCAGTAGTACCTCCCTGACCCAGTACTTC
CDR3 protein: CASSTSLTQYF

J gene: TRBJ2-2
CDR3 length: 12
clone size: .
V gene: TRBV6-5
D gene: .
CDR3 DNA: TGTGCCAGCAGTTACCCCACCGGGGAGCTGTTTTTT
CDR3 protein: CASSYPTGELFF

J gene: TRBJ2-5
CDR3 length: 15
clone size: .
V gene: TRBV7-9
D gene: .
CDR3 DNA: TGTGCCAGCAGCTCCCACGGAGACCATACGGAGACCCAGTACTTC
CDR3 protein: CASSSHGDHTETQYF

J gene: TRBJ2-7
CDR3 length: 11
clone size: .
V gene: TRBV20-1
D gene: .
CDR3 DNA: TGCAGTGCCAGGGGCTCCTACGAGCAGTACTTC
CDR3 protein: CSARGSYEQYF

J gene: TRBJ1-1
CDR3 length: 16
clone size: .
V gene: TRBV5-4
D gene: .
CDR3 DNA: TGTGCCAGCAGCTTGGCGTGGGCAGACACGAACACTGAAGCTTTCTTT
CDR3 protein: CASSLAWADTNTEAFF

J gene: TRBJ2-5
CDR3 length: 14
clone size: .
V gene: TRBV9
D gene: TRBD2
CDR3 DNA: TGTGCCAGCAGCGGCAGCGGGAGTACTCAGACCCAGTACTTC
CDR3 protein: CASSGSGSTQTQYF

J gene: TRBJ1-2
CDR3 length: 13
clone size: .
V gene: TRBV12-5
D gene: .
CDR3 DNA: TGTGCTAGTGGTTTTTTCGGCAGCTATGGCTACACCTTC
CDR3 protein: CASGFFGSYGYTF